The rows below give T cell receptor beta chains drawn from one sample of a study of blood T cell repertoires in COVID-19. The table came from immunoSEQ multiplex PCR; TCRdb's copy has only in-frame clones and leaves some out. The sample contains roughly 240,000 clones, 83% of which appear only once. Sample: peripheral blood. The origin of the receptors is a man aged 55-75 years who had recovered from COVID-19. Each CDR3 is given with its conserved first and last residue. Fields, in order: V gene, D gene, J gene, CDR3 protein. The D gene is left open where the match is weak.

TRBV2,-,TRBJ1-1,CASSEPGSRQSEGTFF
TRBV10-2,TRBD1,TRBJ2-7,CASSEGTVLEQYF
TRBV9,TRBD1,TRBJ1-1,CASSSRDRNTEAFF
TRBV19,-,TRBJ1-5,CASSGQINQPQHF
TRBV18,-,TRBJ1-3,CASSRSGGRGNTIYF
TRBV19,TRBD1,TRBJ1-1,CASSVGTGNTEAFF
TRBV4-1,-,TRBJ2-1,CASSLSFRESSYNEQFF
TRBV7-9,-,TRBJ2-2,CASSPSRGELFF
TRBV10-3,TRBD1,TRBJ2-3,CAISAGGQASTDTQYF
TRBV7-3,-,TRBJ2-3,CASSKTGSTDTQYF
TRBV15,TRBD1,TRBJ1-1,CATSRPGQGVTEAFF
TRBV28,-,TRBJ2-7,CASSFPLRIGRSSYEQYF
TRBV18,-,TRBJ2-1,CASSYRDEQFF
TRBV24-1,TRBD2,TRBJ2-1,CATSDPPGEREGPSIYNEQFF
TRBV29-1,TRBD2,TRBJ2-7,CSVETRSGSLYEQYF
TRBV5-1,TRBD1,TRBJ2-2,CASSLPQPGTGQGNTGELFF
TRBV29-1,TRBD1,TRBJ1-1,CHGTGGNTEAFF
TRBV2,TRBD1,TRBJ2-7,CASSDWTGSTEQYF
TRBV5-6,TRBD2,TRBJ2-1,CASRRAGDPFNEQFF
TRBV29-1,-,TRBJ2-3,CSVEQIASTDTQYF
TRBV5-1,-,TRBJ1-5,CASSLAGGSNQPQHF
TRBV5-6,TRBD1,TRBJ2-7,CASSRPGTGSYEQYF
TRBV5-1,TRBD1,TRBJ1-1,CASSQRQGEGAFF
TRBV3-1/TRBV3-2,TRBD1,TRBJ2-6,CASRKQGASGANVLTF
TRBV16,-,TRBJ2-5,CASSQSRQIETQYF
TRBV7-9,TRBD2,TRBJ2-3,CASSTGSGGAIDTQYF
TRBV2,-,TRBJ2-5,CASSGGVRETQYF
TRBV6-5,-,TRBJ1-2,CASSYSFSGGKGYTF
TRBV27,-,TRBJ1-5,CASSLSLYNQPQHF
TRBV5-1,-,TRBJ1-1,CASKWDTNTEAFF
TRBV7-2,-,TRBJ2-2,CASSLDPWEARGTGELFF